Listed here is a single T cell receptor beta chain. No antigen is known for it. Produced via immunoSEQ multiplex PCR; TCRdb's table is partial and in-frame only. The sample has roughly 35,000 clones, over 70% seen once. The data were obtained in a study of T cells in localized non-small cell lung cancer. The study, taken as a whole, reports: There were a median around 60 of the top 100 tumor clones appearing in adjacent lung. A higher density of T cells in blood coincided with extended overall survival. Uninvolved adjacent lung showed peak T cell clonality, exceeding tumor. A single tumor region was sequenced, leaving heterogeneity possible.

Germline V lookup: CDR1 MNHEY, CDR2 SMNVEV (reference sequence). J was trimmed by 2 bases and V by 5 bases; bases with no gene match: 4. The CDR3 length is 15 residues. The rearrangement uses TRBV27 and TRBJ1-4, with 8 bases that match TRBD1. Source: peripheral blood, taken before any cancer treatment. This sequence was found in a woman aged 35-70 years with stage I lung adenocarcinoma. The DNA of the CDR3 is TGTGCCAGCAGTCTAAGACAGGGGACTAATGAAAAACTGTTTTTT. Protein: CASSLRQGTNEKLFF. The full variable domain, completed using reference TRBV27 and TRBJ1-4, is EAQVTQNPRYLITVTGKKLTVTCSQNMNHEYMSWYRQDPGLGLRQIYYSMNVEVTDKGDVPEGYKVSRKEKRNFPLILESPSPNQTSLYFCASSLRQGTNEKLFFGSGTQLSVL.